The clone carrying this T cell receptor beta chain has a handful of counts. As yet, its antigen is unknown. This entry comes from a study of blood T cells in healthy people across ages. Study-wide results and caveats: Expanded clonotype changes were possibly confounded by unknown donor CMV status.

A J-beta primer mix and a sample-barcoded 5' primer were used in a second PCR of about 7 to 12 cycles. A tag from a template-switch adaptor with 12 random nucleotides marked each cDNA molecule. Each single sample gave us at least 2.5 million CDR3-containing paired-end reads. TCRdb recomputed calls from the 5' RACE reads with MiXCR, one row per CDR3 protein. The repertoire holds more than 650,000 distinct CDR3 sequences, with about 20% as singletons. Trimming cost V 10 bases and J 0 bases, with 23 bases left between them. The germline gives CDR1 MRHNA, CDR2 SNTAGT. The CDR3 runs to 17 residues. Peripheral blood was drawn, about 10 milliliters per donor.

The sample comprised blood. This chain joins TRBV6-4 and TRBJ2-3, with D possibly matching TRBD1 (5 bases). The source of this sequence is a man in his 70s in good health. CDR3 DNA sequence: TGTGCCACCAGCGTTAGGGGTGGGCGGACCAGCACAGATACGCAGTATTTT. It encodes CATSVRGGRTSTDTQYF.